This T cell receptor (beta chain) derives from a study of beta chain features in type 1 diabetes. Study-wide findings and caveats: Insertion counts at VDJ junctions were lower in type 1 diabetes patients, who also showed more deletions there. Researchers report that Type 1 diabetes patients had moderately but significantly shorter TCRB CDR3s across all four CD4+ subsets.

This clone was seen a few times. Its antigen is not known. Sequencing targeted expressed TCRB transcripts, as all isolated RNA had been reverse transcribed. Data came from immunoSEQ multiplex PCR; TCRdb stores just in-frame clones and leaves some out. The table includes about 150,000 clones, approximately 10% detected once. Germline V CDR1 and CDR2: MGHRA, YSYEKL. V shed 0 bases and J shed 6 bases, with 14 bases lying between them. The CDR3 is 15 residues long. It was via CD45RO/CCR7/CD25/CD127/CD95/CD27 that CD4+ naive, central memory, regulatory and stem cell-like memory cells were sorted. The sequence was obtained from a man aged 25-40 years with type 1 diabetes. The V call is TRBV4-1, the J call TRBJ1-2, with D perhaps TRBD1 (5 bases). Sequenced sample: central memory CD4+ T cells from blood. In DNA, the CDR3 is TGCGCCAGCAGCCAAGAAGGCAGGACACTGAATGGCTACACCTTC. It translates to CASSQEGRTLNGYTF.